Described below is a single T cell receptor beta chain sequence and its context. The antigen remains unidentified. Sequencing used immunoSEQ multiplex PCR; TCRdb keeps in-frame clones, though not all of them. The data show some 980,000 clones, over 75% seen once. HIV-negative, healthy adults without recent acute infections or vaccinations were the donors. The record originates from a study of shared clonotypes between healthy human individuals. The CDR3 loop spans 15 amino acids. Deletions cut 3 bases from V and 0 bases from J, with 10 bases between. The V gene's germline CDR1 is SGDLS and CDR2 YYNGEE. Findings and caveats of the study: Rarefaction indicated that sorted-subset sequencing remained incomplete although depth was large. Lower generation probabilities were found for non-shared clonotypes than for those shared by all four donors. Sequencing depth was a factor that was expected to affect clonotype sharing among donors.

The gene calls are TRBV9 and TRBJ2-1; a possible D gene is TRBD2 (6 bases). The receptor's source is a man between 18 and 35 years old in good health. Sequenced: memory CD4+ T cells sorted from blood. Subset meaning: CD45RA-negative fraction. The CDR3 DNA is TGTGCCAGCAGCGGGAGTAGCGGCTCCTACAATGAGCAGTTCTTC. Its translation is CASSGSSGSYNEQFF.